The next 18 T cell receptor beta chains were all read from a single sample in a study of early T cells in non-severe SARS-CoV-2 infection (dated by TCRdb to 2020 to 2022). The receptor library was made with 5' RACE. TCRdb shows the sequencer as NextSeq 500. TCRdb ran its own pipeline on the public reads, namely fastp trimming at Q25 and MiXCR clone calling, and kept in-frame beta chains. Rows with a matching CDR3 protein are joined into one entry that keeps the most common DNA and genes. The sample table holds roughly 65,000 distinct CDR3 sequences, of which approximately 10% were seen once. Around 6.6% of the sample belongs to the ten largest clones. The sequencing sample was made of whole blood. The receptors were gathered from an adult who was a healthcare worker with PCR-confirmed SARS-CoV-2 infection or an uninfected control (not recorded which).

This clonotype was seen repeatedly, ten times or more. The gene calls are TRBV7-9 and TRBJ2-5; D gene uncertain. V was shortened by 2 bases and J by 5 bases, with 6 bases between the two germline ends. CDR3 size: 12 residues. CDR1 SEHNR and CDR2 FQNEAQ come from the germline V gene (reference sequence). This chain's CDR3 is CASSLRAETQYF. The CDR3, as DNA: TGTGCCAGCAGCTTACGCGCCGAGACCCAGTACTTC.

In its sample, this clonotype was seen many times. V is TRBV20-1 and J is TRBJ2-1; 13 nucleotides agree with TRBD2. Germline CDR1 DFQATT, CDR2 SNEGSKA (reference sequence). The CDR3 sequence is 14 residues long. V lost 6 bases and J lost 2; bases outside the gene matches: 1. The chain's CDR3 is CSAGLAGAYNEQFF. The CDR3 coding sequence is TGCAGTGCCGGACTAGCGGGAGCCTACAATGAGCAGTTCTTC.

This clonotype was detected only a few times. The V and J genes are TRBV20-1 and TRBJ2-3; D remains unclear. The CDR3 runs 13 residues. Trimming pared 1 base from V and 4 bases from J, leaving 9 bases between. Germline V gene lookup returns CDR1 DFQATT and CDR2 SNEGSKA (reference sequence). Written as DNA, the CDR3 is TGCAGTGCTAGAGTCAACGAGGCAGATACGCAGTATTTT. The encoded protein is CSARVNEADTQYF.

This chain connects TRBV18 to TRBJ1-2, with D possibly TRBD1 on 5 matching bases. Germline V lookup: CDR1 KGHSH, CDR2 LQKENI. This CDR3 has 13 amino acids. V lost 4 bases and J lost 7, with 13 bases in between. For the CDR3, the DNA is TGTGCCAGCTCACAAAACCGGGACGGTGGCTACACCTTC. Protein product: CASSQNRDGGYTF.

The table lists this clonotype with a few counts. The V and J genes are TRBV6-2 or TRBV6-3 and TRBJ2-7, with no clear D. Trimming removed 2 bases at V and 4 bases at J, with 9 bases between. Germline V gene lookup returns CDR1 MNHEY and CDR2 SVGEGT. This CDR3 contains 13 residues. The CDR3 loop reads CASSYVDGYEQYF. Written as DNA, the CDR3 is TGTGCCAGCAGTTACGTGGACGGTTACGAGCAGTACTTC.

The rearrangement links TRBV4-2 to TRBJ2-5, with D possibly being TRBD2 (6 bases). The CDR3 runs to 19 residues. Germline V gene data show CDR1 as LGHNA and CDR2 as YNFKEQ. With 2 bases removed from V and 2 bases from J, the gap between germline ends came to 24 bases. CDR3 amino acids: CASSQRALAPGGGQETQYF. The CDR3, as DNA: TGTGCCAGCAGCCAACGTGCGCTAGCGCCCGGTGGGGGACAAGAGACCCAGTACTTC.

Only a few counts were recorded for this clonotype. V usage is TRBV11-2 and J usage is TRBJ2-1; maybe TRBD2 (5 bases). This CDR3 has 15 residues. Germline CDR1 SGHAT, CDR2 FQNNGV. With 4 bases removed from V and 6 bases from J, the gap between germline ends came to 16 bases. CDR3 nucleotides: TGTGCCAGCAGCTCGCTAAGAACTAGAGTCAATGAGCAGTTCTTC. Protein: CASSSLRTRVNEQFF. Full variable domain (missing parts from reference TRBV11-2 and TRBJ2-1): EAGVAQSPRYKIIEKRQSVAFWCNPISGHATLYWYQQILGQGPKLLIQFQNNGVVDDSQLPKDRFSAERLKGVDSTLKIQPAKLEDSAVYLCASSSLRTRVNEQFFGPGTRLTVL.

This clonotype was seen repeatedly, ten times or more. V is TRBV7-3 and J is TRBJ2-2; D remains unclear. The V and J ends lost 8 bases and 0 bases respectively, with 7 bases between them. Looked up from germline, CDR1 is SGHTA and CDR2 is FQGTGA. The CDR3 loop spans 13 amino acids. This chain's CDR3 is CASRQTNTGELFF. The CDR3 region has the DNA TGTGCCAGCCGGCAGACGAACACCGGGGAGCTGTTTTTT. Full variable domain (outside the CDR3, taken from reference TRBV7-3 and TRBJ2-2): GAGVSQTPSNKVTEKGKYVELRCDPISGHTALYWYRQSLGQGPEFLIYFQGTGAADDSGLPNDRFFAVRPEGSVSTLKIQRTERGDSAVYLCASRQTNTGELFFGEGSRLTVL.

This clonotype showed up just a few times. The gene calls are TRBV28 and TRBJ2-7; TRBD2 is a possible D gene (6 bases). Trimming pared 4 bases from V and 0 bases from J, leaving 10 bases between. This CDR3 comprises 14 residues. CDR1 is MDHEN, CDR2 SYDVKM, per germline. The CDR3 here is CASSYGTYSYEQYF. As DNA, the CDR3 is TGTGCCAGCAGTTATGGGACTTACTCCTACGAGCAGTACTTC.

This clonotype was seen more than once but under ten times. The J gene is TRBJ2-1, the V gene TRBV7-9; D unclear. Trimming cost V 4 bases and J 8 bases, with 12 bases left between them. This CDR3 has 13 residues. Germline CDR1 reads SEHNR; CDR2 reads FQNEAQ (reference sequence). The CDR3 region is CASSSGPSDEQFF. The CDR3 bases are TGTGCCAGCAGCTCCGGGCCGAGCGATGAGCAGTTCTTC.

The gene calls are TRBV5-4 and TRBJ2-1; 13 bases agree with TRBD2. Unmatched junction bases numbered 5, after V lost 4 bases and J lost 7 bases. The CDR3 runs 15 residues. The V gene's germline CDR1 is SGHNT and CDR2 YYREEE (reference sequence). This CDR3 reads CASSRPGLAGNEQFF. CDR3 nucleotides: TGTGCCAGCAGCCGTCCGGGACTAGCGGGGAATGAGCAGTTCTTC.

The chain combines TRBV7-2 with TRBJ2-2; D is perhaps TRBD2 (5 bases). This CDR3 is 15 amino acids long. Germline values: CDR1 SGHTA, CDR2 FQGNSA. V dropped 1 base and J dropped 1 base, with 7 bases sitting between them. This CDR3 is CASSLVRENTGELFF. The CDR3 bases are TGTGCCAGCAGCTTAGTTCGGGAGAACACCGGGGAGCTGTTTTTT.

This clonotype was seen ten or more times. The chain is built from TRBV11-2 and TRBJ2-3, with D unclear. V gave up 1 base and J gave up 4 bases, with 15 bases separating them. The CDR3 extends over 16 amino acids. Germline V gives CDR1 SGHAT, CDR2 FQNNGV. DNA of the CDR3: TGTGCCAGCAGCTTAGCTCCCAACCCGGCGGCAGATACGCAGTATTTT. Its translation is CASSLAPNPAADTQYF.

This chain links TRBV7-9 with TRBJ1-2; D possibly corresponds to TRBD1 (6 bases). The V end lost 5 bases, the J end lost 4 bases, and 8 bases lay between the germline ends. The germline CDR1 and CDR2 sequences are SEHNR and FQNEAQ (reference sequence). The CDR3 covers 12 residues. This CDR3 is CASSPGVYGYTF. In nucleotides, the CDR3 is TGTGCCAGCAGCCCAGGGGTCTATGGCTACACCTTC.

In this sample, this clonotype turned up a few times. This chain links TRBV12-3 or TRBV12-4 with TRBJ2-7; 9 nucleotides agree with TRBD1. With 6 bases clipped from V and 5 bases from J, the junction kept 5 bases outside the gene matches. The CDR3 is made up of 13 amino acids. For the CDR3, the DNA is TGTGCCAGCAGGCGGACAGGGGTCCACGAGCAGTACTTC. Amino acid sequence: CASRRTGVHEQYF.

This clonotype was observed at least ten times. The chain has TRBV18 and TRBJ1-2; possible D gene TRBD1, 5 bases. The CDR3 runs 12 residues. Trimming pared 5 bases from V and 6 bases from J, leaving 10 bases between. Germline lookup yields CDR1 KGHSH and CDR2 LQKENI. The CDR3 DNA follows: TGTGCCAGCTCAGGCCAGGGTGATGGCTACACCTTC. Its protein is CASSGQGDGYTF.

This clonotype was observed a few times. The CDR3 region is CASSPTGFEQYF. CDR3 DNA sequence: TGTGCCAGCAGCCCGACAGGGTTCGAGCAGTACTTC. The gene calls are TRBV7-6 and TRBJ2-7, with 7 nucleotides matching TRBD1. V trimming: 5 bases; J trimming: 6 bases; junction bases outside the gene matches: 4. The CDR3 covers 12 residues. The V gene's germline CDR1 is SGHVS and CDR2 FNYEAQ.

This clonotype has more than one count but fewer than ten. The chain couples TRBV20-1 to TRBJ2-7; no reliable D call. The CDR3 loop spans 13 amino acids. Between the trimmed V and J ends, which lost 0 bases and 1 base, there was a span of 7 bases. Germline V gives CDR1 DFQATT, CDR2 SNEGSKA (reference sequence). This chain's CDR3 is CSARDLTSYEQYF. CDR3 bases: TGCAGTGCTAGAGATCTCACGTCCTACGAGCAGTACTTC.